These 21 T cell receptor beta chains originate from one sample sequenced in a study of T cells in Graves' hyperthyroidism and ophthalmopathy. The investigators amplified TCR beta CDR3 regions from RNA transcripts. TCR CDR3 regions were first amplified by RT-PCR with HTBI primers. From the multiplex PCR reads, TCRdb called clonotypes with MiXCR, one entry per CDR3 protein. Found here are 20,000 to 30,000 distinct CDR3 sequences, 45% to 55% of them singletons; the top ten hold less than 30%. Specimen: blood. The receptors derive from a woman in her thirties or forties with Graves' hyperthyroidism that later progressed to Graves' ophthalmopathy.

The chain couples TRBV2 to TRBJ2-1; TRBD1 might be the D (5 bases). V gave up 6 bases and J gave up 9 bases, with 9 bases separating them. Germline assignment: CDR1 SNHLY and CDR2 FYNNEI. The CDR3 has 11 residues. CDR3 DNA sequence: TGTGCCAGCAGGGGTCAGGGTGAGCAGTTCTTC. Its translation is CASRGQGEQFF.

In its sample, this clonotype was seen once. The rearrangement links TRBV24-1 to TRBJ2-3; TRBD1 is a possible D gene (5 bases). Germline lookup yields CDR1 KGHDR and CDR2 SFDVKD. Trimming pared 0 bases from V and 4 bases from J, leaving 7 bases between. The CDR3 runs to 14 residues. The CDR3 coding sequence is TGTGCCACCAGTGATTTGAGGGGTTCAGATACGCAGTATTTT. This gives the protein CATSDLRGSDTQYF.

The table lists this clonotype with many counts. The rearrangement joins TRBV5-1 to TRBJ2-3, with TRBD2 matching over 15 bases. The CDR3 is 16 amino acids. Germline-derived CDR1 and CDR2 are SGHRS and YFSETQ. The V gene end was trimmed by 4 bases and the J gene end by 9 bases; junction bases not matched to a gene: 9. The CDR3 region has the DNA TGCGCCAGCAGCCCCAGTACCGGGACTAGCGGGAGGACGCAGTATTTT. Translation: CASSPSTGTSGRTQYF.

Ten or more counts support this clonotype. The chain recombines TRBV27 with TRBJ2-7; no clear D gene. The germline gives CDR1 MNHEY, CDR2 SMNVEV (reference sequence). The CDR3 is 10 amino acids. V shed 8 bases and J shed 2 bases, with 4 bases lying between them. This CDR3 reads CASGAYEQYF. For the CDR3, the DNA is TGTGCCAGCGGGGCCTACGAGCAGTACTTC.

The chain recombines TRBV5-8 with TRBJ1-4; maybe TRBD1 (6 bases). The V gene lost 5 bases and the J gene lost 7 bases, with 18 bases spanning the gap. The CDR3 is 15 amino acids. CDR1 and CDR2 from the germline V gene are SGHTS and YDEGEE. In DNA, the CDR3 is TGTGCCAGCAGTCCCATGGAGGGACATCGTGAAAAACTGTTTTTT. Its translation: CASSPMEGHREKLFF.

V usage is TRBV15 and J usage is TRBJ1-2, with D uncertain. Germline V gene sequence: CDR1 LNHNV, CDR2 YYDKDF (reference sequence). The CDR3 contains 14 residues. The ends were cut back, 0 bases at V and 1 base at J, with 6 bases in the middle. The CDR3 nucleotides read TGTGCCACCAGCAGAGATGTGGGTAACTATGGCTACACCTTC. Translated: CATSRDVGNYGYTF.

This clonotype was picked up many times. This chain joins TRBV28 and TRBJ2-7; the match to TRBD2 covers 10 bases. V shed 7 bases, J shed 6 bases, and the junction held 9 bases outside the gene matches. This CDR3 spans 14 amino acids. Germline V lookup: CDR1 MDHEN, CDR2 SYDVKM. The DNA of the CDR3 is TGTGCCAGCACCTTCCCCAGCGGGAGGGCCGAGCAGTACTTC. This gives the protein CASTFPSGRAEQYF.

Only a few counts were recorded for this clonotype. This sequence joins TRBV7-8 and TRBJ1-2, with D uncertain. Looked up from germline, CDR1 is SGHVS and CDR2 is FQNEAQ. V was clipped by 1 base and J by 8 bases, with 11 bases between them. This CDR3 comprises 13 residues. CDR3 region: CASSLGRSWGYTF. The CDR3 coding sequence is TGTGCCAGCAGCTTAGGGCGGTCCTGGGGCTACACCTTC.

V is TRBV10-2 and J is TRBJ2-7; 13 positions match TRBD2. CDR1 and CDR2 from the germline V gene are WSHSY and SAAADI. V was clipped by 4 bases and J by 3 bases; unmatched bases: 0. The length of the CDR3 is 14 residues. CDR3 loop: CASSGTSGGYEQYF. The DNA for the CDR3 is TGCGCCAGCAGTGGGACTAGCGGGGGCTACGAGCAGTACTTC.

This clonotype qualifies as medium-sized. The CDR3 is CSASQTGYQPQHF. As DNA, the CDR3 is TGCAGTGCTAGCCAGACAGGGTATCAGCCCCAGCATTTT. This chain joins TRBV20-1 and TRBJ1-5; TRBD1 matches 7 bases. CDR3 length equals 13 residues. The V segment lost 3 bases and the J segment 5 bases; nucleotides outside the gene matches: 4. Germline values: CDR1 DFQATT, CDR2 SNEGSKA (reference sequence).

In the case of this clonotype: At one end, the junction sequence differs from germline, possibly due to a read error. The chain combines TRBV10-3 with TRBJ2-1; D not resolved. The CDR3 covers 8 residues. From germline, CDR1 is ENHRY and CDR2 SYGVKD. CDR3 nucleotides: TGTGCCATCAGTGAGCCGTTCTTC. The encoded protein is CAISEPFF.

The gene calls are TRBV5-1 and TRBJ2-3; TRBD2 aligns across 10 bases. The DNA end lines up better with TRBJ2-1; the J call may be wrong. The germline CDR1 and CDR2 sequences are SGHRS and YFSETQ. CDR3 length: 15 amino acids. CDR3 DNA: TGCGCCAGCAGCTTGGGACTAGCGGGTACTGGGGAGCAGTTCTTC. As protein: CASSLGLAGTGEQFF.

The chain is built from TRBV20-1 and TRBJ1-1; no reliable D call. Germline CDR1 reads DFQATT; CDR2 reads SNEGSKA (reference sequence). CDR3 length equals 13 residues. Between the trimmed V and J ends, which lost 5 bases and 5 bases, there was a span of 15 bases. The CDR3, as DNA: TGCAGTGCTTGGCTGGGGTGGGAGACTGAAGCTTTCTTT. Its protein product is CSAWLGWETEAFF.

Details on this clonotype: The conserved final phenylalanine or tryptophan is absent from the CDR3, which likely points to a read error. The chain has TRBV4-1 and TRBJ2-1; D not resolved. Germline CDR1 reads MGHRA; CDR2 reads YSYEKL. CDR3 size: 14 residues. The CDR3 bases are TGTGCCAGCAGCCAAGTTCTAGAAACAAATGAGCAGTTCCTC. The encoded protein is CASSQVLETNEQFL.

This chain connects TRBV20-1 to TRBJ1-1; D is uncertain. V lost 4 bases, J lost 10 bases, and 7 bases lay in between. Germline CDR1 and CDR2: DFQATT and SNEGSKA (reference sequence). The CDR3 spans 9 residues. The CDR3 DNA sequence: TGCAGTGCTAACTTTGTAGCTTTCTTT. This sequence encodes CSANFVAFF.

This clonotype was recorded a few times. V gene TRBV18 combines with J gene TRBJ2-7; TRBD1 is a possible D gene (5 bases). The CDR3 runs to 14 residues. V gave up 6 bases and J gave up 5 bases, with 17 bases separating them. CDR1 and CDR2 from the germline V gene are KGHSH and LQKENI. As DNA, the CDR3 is TGTGCCAGCTCCCTCAAAGGACACTCAAACGAGCAGTACTTC. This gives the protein CASSLKGHSNEQYF.

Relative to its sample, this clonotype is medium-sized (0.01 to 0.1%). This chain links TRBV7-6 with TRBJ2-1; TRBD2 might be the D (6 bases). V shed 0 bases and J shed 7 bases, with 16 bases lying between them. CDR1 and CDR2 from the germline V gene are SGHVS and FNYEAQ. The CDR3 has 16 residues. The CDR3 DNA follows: TGTGCCAGCAGCTTAGCTAGGGGCGGGATGCGGAATGAGCAGTTCTTC. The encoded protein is CASSLARGGMRNEQFF.

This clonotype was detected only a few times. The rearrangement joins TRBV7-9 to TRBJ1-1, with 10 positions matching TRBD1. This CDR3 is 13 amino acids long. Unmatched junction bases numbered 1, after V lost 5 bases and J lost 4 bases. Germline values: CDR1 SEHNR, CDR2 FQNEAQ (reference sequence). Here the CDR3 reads CASSRTGGTEAFF. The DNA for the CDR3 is TGTGCCAGCAGCCGGACAGGGGGCACTGAAGCTTTCTTT.

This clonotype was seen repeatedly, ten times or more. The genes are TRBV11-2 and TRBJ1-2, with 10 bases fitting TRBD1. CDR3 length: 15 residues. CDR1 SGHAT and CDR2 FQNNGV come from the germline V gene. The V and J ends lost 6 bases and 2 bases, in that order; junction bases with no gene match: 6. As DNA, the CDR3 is TGTGCCAGCAGTTCCGGGACAGGGGTGAACTATGGCTACACCTTC. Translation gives CASSSGTGVNYGYTF.

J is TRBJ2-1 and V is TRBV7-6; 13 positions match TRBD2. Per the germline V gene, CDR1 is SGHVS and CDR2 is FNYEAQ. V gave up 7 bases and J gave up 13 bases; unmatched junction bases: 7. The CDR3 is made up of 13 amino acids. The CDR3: CASTPLAGGNQFF. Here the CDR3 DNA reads TGTGCCAGCACCCCACTAGCGGGAGGGAATCAGTTCTTC.

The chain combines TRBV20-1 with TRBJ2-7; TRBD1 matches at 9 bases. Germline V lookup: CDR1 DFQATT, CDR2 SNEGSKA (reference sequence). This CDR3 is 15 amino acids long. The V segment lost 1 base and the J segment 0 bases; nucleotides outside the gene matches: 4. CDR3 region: CSARAGQGISYEQYF. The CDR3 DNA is TGCAGTGCTAGAGCCGGACAGGGGATCTCCTACGAGCAGTACTTC.